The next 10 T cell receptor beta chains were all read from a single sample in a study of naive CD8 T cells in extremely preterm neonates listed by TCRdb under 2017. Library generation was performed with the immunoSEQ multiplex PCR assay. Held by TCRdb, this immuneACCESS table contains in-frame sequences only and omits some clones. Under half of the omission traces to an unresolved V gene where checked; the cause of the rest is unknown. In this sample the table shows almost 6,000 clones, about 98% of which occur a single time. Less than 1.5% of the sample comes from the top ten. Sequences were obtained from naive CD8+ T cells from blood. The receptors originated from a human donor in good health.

The CDR3 coding sequence is TGTGCCACCAGCCAGGGACAGAACTATGGCTACACCTTC. This translates into CATSQGQNYGYTF. The rearrangement uses TRBV15 and TRBJ1-2, with 7 bases that match TRBD1. The CDR3 is 13 amino acids. Trimming removed 5 bases from V and 2 bases from J; junction bases left unmatched: 2. Germline CDR1 and CDR2: LNHNV and YYDKDF (reference sequence).

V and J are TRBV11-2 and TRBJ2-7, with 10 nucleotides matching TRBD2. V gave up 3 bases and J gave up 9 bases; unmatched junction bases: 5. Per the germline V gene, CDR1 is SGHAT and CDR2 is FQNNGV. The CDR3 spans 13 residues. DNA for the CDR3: TGTGCCAGCAGCTTCGGGACTAGCGATCGGCAGTACTTC. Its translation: CASSFGTSDRQYF.

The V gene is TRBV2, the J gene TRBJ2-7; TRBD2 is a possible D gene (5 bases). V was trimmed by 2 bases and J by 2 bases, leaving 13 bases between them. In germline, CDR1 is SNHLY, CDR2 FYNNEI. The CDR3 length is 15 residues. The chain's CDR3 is CASSERASRPYEQYF. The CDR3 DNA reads TGTGCCAGCAGTGAACGTGCTAGCAGGCCCTACGAGCAGTACTTC.

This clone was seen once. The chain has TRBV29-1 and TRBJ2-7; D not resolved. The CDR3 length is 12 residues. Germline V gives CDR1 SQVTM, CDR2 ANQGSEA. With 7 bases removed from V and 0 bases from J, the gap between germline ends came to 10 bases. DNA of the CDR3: TGCAGCGGTATTTCAGACTCCTACGAGCAGTACTTC. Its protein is CSGISDSYEQYF.

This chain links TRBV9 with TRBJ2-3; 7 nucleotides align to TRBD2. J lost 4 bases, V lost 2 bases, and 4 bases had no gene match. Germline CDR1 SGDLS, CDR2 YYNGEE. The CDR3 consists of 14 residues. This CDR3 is CASSVGGPPDTQYF. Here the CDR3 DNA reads TGTGCCAGCAGCGTGGGAGGGCCGCCAGATACGCAGTATTTT. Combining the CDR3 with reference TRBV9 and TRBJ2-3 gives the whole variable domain DSGVTQTPKHLITATGQRVTLRCSPRSGDLSVYWYQQSLDQGLQFLIQYYNGEERAKGNILERFSAQQFPDLHSELNLSSLELGDSALYFCASSVGGPPDTQYFGPGTRLTVL.

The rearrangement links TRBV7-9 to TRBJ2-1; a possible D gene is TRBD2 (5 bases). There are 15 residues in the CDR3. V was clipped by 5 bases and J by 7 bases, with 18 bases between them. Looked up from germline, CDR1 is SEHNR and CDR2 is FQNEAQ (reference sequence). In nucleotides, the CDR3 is TGTGCCAGCAGCCCAAGCCGATTAGGGAGAAATGAGCAGTTCTTC. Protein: CASSPSRLGRNEQFF.

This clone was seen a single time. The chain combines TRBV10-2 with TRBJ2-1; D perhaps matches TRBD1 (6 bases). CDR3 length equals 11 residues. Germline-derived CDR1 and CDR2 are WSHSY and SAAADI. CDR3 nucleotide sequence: TGCGCGAGCGTAGGGGGCAATGAGCAGTTCTTC. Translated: CASVGGNEQFF.

DNA for the CDR3: TGCGCCAGCAGCCAACCCTTCCTCGGGACAGGGACGGACAATGAGCAGTTCTTC. It codes for CASSQPFLGTGTDNEQFF. V and J are TRBV4-1 and TRBJ2-1; TRBD1 aligns across 9 bases. This CDR3 region has 18 residues. Trimming cost V 2 bases and J 5 bases; bases outside gene matches: 13. Germline V lookup: CDR1 MGHRA, CDR2 YSYEKL.

The CDR3 DNA is TGTGCCAGCAGCCCACCCAATAGCGGGAGGGCCTACACCGGGGAGCTGTTTTTT. The encoded protein is CASSPPNSGRAYTGELFF. V is TRBV9 and J is TRBJ2-2, with 11 bases that match TRBD2. The CDR3 has 18 amino acids. V shed 4 bases and J 3 bases; nucleotides not matched to a gene: 11. CDR1 SGDLS and CDR2 YYNGEE come from the germline V gene.

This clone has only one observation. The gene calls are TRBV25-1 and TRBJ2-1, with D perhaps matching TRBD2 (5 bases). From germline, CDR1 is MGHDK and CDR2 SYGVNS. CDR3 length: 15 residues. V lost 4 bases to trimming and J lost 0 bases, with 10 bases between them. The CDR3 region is CASSVVTSSYNEQFF. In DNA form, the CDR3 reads TGTGCCAGCAGTGTGGTAACTAGCTCCTACAATGAGCAGTTCTTC.